Listed below are T cell receptor beta chains from one sample, sequenced in a study of cytomegalovirus exposure and HLA in healthy donors. Libraries were prepared by immunoSEQ multiplex PCR; TCRdb keeps only in-frame clonotypes and omits some of them. The top ten clones hold roughly 8% of a sample with approximately 100,000 clones, roughly 67% of them seen once. Specimen: PBMCs. The source of these receptors is a middle-aged man in good health and CMV-seronegative. The CDR3 runs from the conserved cysteine through the conserved F or W. The D gene is left open where the match is weak. The size field is filled for only some rows; it gives once, few, many or a size class.

>TRBV18|TRBJ2-7|TRBD1|NA
CASSRQGEGEQYF
TGTGCCAGCTCACGACAGGGTGAGGGAGAGCAGTACTTC
>TRBV6-6|TRBJ1-2|NA|few
CASSYSRISGYTF
TGTGCCAGCAGTTACTCGAGAATATCGGGGTACACCTTC
>TRBV7-2|TRBJ1-5|NA|NA
CACSLGSGKRQPQHF
TGTGCCTGCAGCTTAGGTTCGGGGAAGAGGCAGCCCCAGCATTTT
>TRBV5-1|TRBJ1-4|NA|NA
CASRLGRGEKLFF
TGCGCCAGCAGGTTAGGGCGAGGGGAAAAACTGTTTTTT
>TRBV4-2|TRBJ2-7|NA|NA
CASSQGTGIGYYEQYF
TGTGCCAGCAGCCAGGGTACAGGGATCGGCTACTACGAGCAGTACTTC
>TRBV6-5|TRBJ2-2|NA|NA
CASSYGRLNTGELFF
TGTGCCAGCAGTTACGGCAGATTGAACACCGGGGAGCTGTTTTTT
>TRBV4-3|TRBJ1-2|TRBD1|NA
CASSRQGAEGYTF
TGCGCCAGCAGCCGACAGGGGGCGGAAGGCTACACCTTC
>TRBV2|TRBJ1-2|TRBD1|NA
CASSGQGGNRYTF
TGTGCCAGCAGCGGACAGGGTGGTAATCGCTACACCTTC
>TRBV19|TRBJ2-1|TRBD2|once
CASSPRTSGGAVNEQFF
TGTGCCAGTAGTCCCCGGACTAGCGGGGGGGCCGTTAATGAGCAGTTCTTC
>TRBV9|TRBJ2-1|TRBD2|NA
CASSPLGTSGAFYNEQFF
TGTGCCAGCAGCCCGTTAGGGACTAGCGGGGCCTTCTACAATGAGCAGTTCTTC
>TRBV7-2|TRBJ1-1|TRBD1|few
CASSYRTGGNTEAFF
TGTGCCAGCAGCTATCGGACAGGGGGGAACACTGAAGCTTTCTTT
>TRBV5-8|TRBJ1-5|NA|once
CASSSNSGGYSNQPQHF
TGTGCCAGCAGCTCCAACTCGGGGGGTTATAGCAATCAGCCCCAGCATTTT
>TRBV5-4|TRBJ1-2|NA|NA
CASSLELQALGYTF
TGTGCCAGCAGCTTGGAGCTACAGGCGCTCGGCTACACCTTC
>TRBV5-1|TRBJ1-1|NA|few
CASSYAQGNTEAFF
TGCGCCAGCAGCTACGCTCAGGGGAACACTGAAGCTTTCTTT
>TRBV25-1|TRBJ1-1|TRBD1|NA
CASSDRQGFTEAFF
TGTGCCAGCAGTGACCGACAGGGTTTCACTGAAGCTTTCTTT
>TRBV5-6|TRBJ1-2|TRBD1|NA
CASSSTTGNYGYTF
TGTGCCAGCAGCTCGACGACAGGGAACTATGGCTACACCTTC
>TRBV5-5|TRBJ2-2|NA|NA
CASDRSYTGELFF
TGTGCCAGCGACAGGTCCTACACCGGGGAGCTGTTTTTT
>TRBV11-1|TRBJ2-1|TRBD1|NA
CASSLRQGTYNEQFF
TGTGCCAGCAGTCTTAGACAGGGGACGTACAATGAGCAGTTCTTC
>TRBV4-3|TRBJ2-1|TRBD2|NA
CASSYGSGSSYNEQFF
TGCGCCAGCAGCTACGGGAGCGGGAGCTCCTACAATGAGCAGTTCTTC
>TRBV10-3|TRBJ1-1|TRBD1|NA
CAISARTGQGDTEAFF
TGTGCCATCAGTGCCCGTACGGGGCAGGGGGACACTGAAGCTTTCTTT
>TRBV6-5|TRBJ1-4|NA|NA
CASGREGQKLFF
TGTGCCAGCGGAAGGGAGGGACAAAAACTGTTTTTT
>TRBV10-3|TRBJ2-5|TRBD1|NA
CAISESDRAETQYF
TGTGCCATCAGTGAGTCGGACAGGGCCGAGACCCAGTACTTC
>TRBV7-6|TRBJ2-7|TRBD2|NA
CASSLESLPGLAEYEQYF
TGTGCCAGCAGCTTAGAGAGTTTACCGGGACTAGCGGAATACGAGCAGTACTTC
>TRBV2|TRBJ2-3|NA|NA
CASTLDRLLEYF
TGTGCCAGCACCTTAGACAGGCTCTTAGAGTATTTT
>TRBV28|TRBJ2-2|NA|NA
CASSFFRRDRGTGELFF
TGTGCCAGCAGTTTTTTTAGGAGGGACCGGGGCACCGGGGAGCTGTTTTTT
>TRBV7-8|TRBJ2-3|TRBD1|NA
CASSLRTGPEGTQYF
TGTGCCAGCAGCTTAAGGACAGGGCCTGAGGGTACGCAGTATTTT
>TRBV4-3|TRBJ1-2|TRBD1|once
CASSPRLGQGEIRSYGYTF
TGCGCCAGCAGCCCTCGACTGGGACAGGGGGAAATTCGTAGCTATGGCTACACCTTC
>TRBV6-5|TRBJ2-7|NA|NA
CAVRRGLGEQYF
TGTGCCGTCAGGCGGGGGCTAGGGGAGCAGTACTTC
>TRBV21-1|TRBJ1-5|NA|NA
CASSKVFIRGNQPQHF
TGTGCCAGCAGCAAGGTTTTCATACGGGGCAATCAGCCCCAGCATTTT
>TRBV7-9|TRBJ1-2|TRBD1|once
CASSLSGDRALRGYTF
TGTGCCAGCAGCTTATCGGGGGACAGAGCCTTGAGGGGCTACACCTTC
>TRBV15|TRBJ2-5|TRBD2|NA
CATSLRGMVLAGVSSGETQYF
TGTGCCACCAGCTTGCGGGGTATGGTACTAGCGGGGGTTTCCTCCGGGGAGACCCAGTACTTC
>TRBV11-2|TRBJ2-3|NA|NA
CASSLVWQMSTDTQYF
TGTGCCAGCAGCTTAGTATGGCAGATGAGCACAGATACGCAGTATTTT
>TRBV5-1|TRBJ2-7|TRBD1|NA
CASSLVGTGPYEQYF
TGCGCCAGCAGCTTGGTAGGGACAGGGCCTTACGAGCAGTACTTC
>TRBV4-1|TRBJ1-1|NA|NA
CASSQVAVMNTEAFF
TGCGCCAGCAGCCAAGTCGCAGTCATGAACACTGAAGCTTTCTTT
>TRBV4-1|TRBJ1-1|TRBD1|NA
CASSQEDRAKWAEAFF
TGCGCCAGCAGCCAAGAGGACAGGGCTAAATGGGCTGAAGCTTTCTTT
>TRBV10-2|TRBJ1-2|NA|once
CASLRGRDYGYTF
TGCGCCAGCTTACGCGGCCGGGACTATGGCTACACCTTC
>TRBV4-1|TRBJ2-7|NA|NA
CASSQTHDSGEQYF
TGCGCCAGCAGCCAAACCCACGACAGTGGGGAGCAGTACTTC
>TRBV27|TRBJ2-7|TRBD1|NA
CASKWTGGINEQYF
TGTGCCAGCAAATGGACAGGGGGAATCAACGAGCAGTACTTC
>TRBV6-6|TRBJ2-3|NA|NA
CASSYRSGEGTDTQYF
TGTGCCAGCAGTTACAGATCAGGGGAAGGCACAGATACGCAGTATTTT
>TRBV25-1|TRBJ2-5|NA|NA
CASSPSPQETQYF
TGTGCCAGCAGTCCTAGCCCTCAGGAGACCCAGTACTTC
>TRBV2|TRBJ2-2|NA|NA
CASSVGRSWNTGELFF
TGTGCCAGCAGTGTGGGGAGATCGTGGAACACCGGGGAGCTGTTTTTT
>TRBV7-6|TRBJ1-1|NA|few
CASSLGTGTQNTEAFF
TGTGCCAGCAGCTTAGGGACCGGGACACAGAACACTGAAGCTTTCTTT
>TRBV10-3|TRBJ2-7|NA|few
CAISETSSYEQYF
TGTGCCATCAGTGAAACTTCTTCCTACGAGCAGTACTTC
>TRBV4-3|TRBJ1-3|NA|NA
CASSVDTRSGNTIYF
TGCGCCAGCAGCGTCGACACTCGCTCTGGAAACACCATATATTTT
>TRBV6-6|TRBJ1-5|TRBD1|once
CASSYTGGDNQPQHF
TGTGCCAGCAGTTATACAGGGGGCGACAATCAGCCCCAGCATTTT
>TRBV14|TRBJ1-5|NA|NA
CASSQDLPVSNQPQHF
TGTGCCAGCAGCCAAGATCTGCCGGTTAGCAATCAGCCCCAGCATTTT
>TRBV4-3|TRBJ1-1|TRBD1|NA
CASSLQGKPTEAFF
TGCGCCAGCAGCCTACAGGGGAAACCAACTGAAGCTTTCTTT
>TRBV18|TRBJ2-7|TRBD1|NA
CASSLDRAEQYF
TGTGCCAGCTCACTAGACAGGGCCGAGCAGTACTTC
>TRBV19|TRBJ2-1|NA|NA
CASDARGNSYNEQFF
TGTGCCAGTGACGCTCGGGGGAACTCCTACAATGAGCAGTTCTTC
>TRBV4-2|TRBJ1-2|TRBD1|few
CASSQVQTGGFDYGYTF
TGTGCCAGCAGCCAAGTTCAGACAGGGGGCTTTGACTATGGCTACACCTTC